A selection of T cell receptor beta chains follows, all from one sample in a study of vaccination effects on CD4 cells after COVID-19. Sequenced by immunoSEQ multiplex PCR; TCRdb stores in-frame clones only, minus some. The sample gives approximately 15,000 clones, over 70% of which show up once; roughly 17% is in the top ten. These TCRs are of unknown antigen specificity. The source was CD4+ T cells from PBMCs cultured with SARS-CoV-2 spike peptides, collected after COVID-19 vaccination. The receptors originated from a human donor who had a prior SARS-CoV-2 infection. The CDR3 runs from the conserved cysteine through the conserved F or W. D genes are given only for firm matches. Expanded clones get a size class; other rows say once, few or many, or leave the size out.

TRBV7-9	-	-	TRBJ1-2	CASSLDLNYGYTF	TGTGCCAGCAGCTTAGACCTCAACTATGGCTACACCTTC
TRBV2	-	-	TRBJ1-2	CASEGGRGRVRNGYTF	TGTGCCAGCGAGGGCGGGAGGGGCAGGGTAAGGAATGGCTACACCTTC
TRBV5-6	-	-	TRBJ1-2	CASSLARSSVKGFF	TGTGCCAGCAGCTTGGCCAGATCTTCGGTCAAGGGGTTTTTC
TRBV18	-	few	TRBJ2-1	CASSPMRDYNEQFF	TGTGCCAGCTCACCAATGCGGGACTACAATGAGCAGTTCTTC
TRBV18	-	once	TRBJ1-1	CASSPRMDINTEAFF	TGTGCCAGCTCACCGAGAATGGATATTAACACTGAAGCTTTCTTT
TRBV11-2	TRBD1	-	TRBJ1-5	CASSSGQGAGSNQPQHF	TGTGCCAGCAGCTCCGGACAGGGGGCTGGGAGCAATCAGCCCCAGCATTTT
TRBV18	-	-	TRBJ2-5	CASSRQQETQYF	TGTGCCAGCTCACGGCAGCAAGAGACCCAGTACTTC
TRBV2	TRBD1	-	TRBJ1-3	CASSLQGPGNTIYF	TGTGCCAGCAGTTTACAGGGGCCGGGAAACACCATATATTTT
TRBV5-8	-	-	TRBJ1-2	CASSLVRDVSGYTF	TGTGCCAGCAGCTTGGTCAGGGACGTTAGTGGCTACACCTTC
TRBV5-1	-	few	TRBJ1-6	CASSLASSPLHF	TGCGCCAGCAGCTTGGCTTCCTCACCCCTCCACTTT
TRBV7-9	TRBD2	-	TRBJ2-3	CASSFPWRGARTDTQYF	TGTGCCAGCAGCTTCCCGTGGCGGGGGGCCCGCACAGATACGCAGTATTTT
TRBV10-3	-	-	TRBJ1-2	CAISGFGDMEDPNYGYTF	TGTGCCATCAGTGGGTTTGGGGACATGGAAGACCCAAACTATGGCTACACCTTC
TRBV7-9	TRBD2	-	TRBJ2-5	CASVPGLALETQYF	TGTGCCAGCGTGCCGGGACTAGCTCTGGAGACCCAGTACTTC
TRBV12-3/TRBV12-4	-	-	TRBJ2-3	CASSPLRGPQYF	TGTGCCAGCAGTCCCCTGAGGGGCCCGCAGTATTTT
TRBV5-1	-	-	TRBJ2-2	CASSLEPHTGELFF	TGCGCCAGCAGCTTGGAACCCCACACCGGGGAGCTGTTTTTT
TRBV24-1	-	-	TRBJ2-2	CATSDALGSSTGELFF	TGTGCCACCAGTGATGCTCTTGGATCAAGCACCGGGGAGCTGTTTTTT
TRBV7-2	-	-	TRBJ1-2	CASSLGGRSGRYHYGYTF	TGTGCCAGCAGCTTAGGGGGGAGGTCAGGCCGTTACCACTATGGCTACACCTTC
TRBV20-1	-	-	TRBJ1-2	CSASSGGTNYDYTF	TGCAGTGCTAGTAGCGGGGGCACTAACTATGACTACACCTTC
TRBV7-8	-	few	TRBJ2-7	CASSSPGRRTYEQYF	TGTGCCAGCAGCTCACCGGGACGGCGGACCTACGAGCAGTACTTC
TRBV10-3	-	few	TRBJ1-2	CAINGPEGGYTF	TGTGCCATCAATGGCCCGGAGGGTGGCTACACCTTC
TRBV14	TRBD1	-	TRBJ1-2	CASSQGQGYGYTF	TGTGCCAGCAGCCAGGGACAGGGTTATGGCTACACCTTC
TRBV4-2	-	-	TRBJ2-1	CASSQVGRLLGEQFF	TGTGCCAGCAGCCAAGTAGGACGGCTCCTGGGTGAGCAGTTCTTC
TRBV6-6	-	-	TRBJ2-5	CASTPPGTETQYF	TGTGCCAGTACACCGCCGGGGACAGAGACCCAGTACTTC
TRBV7-8	-	-	TRBJ1-4	CASSSRSLDEKLFF	TGTGCCAGCAGCTCGCGTTCGTTGGATGAAAAACTGTTTTTT
TRBV5-4	-	-	TRBJ1-2	CASSLGPGANYGYTF	TGTGCCAGCAGCTTGGGCCCAGGAGCGAACTATGGCTACACCTTC
TRBV2	TRBD1	-	TRBJ1-4	CASCSGTANEKLFF	TGTGCCAGCTGTTCCGGGACAGCGAATGAAAAACTGTTTTTT
TRBV29-1	-	-	TRBJ1-2	CSVEGSFGGANYGYTF	TGCAGCGTTGAAGGTTCCTTCGGCGGAGCTAACTATGGCTACACCTTC
TRBV9	TRBD1	-	TRBJ1-5	CASSAGGQPNQPQHF	TGTGCCAGCAGCGCCGGGGGACAGCCCAATCAGCCCCAGCATTTT
TRBV4-2	-	once	TRBJ2-1	CASSDEGNEQFF	TGTGCCAGCAGCGACGAGGGGAATGAGCAGTTCTTC
TRBV4-2	-	once	TRBJ2-7	CASSQGRREQEQYF	TGTGCCAGCAGCCAAGGGAGGAGGGAACAAGAGCAGTACTTC
TRBV14	TRBD2	-	TRBJ2-3	CASSLWDYTDTQYF	TGTGCCAGCAGCCTATGGGACTACACAGATACGCAGTATTTT
TRBV6-5	-	-	TRBJ2-3	CASSYSASPSTDTQYF	TGTGCCAGCAGTTACTCGGCCAGCCCTAGCACAGATACGCAGTATTTT
TRBV6-5	TRBD1	-	TRBJ2-2	CASSFTGGNTGELFF	TGTGCCAGCAGTTTCACAGGGGGTAACACCGGGGAGCTGTTTTTT
TRBV5-4	-	-	TRBJ2-5	CASSLYSKETQYF	TGTGCCAGCAGCTTGTATAGTAAAGAGACCCAGTACTTC
TRBV7-9	TRBD2	-	TRBJ2-4	CASSKPTGGVGENIQYF	TGTGCCAGCAGCAAACCCACTGGGGGGGTTGGGGAAAACATTCAGTACTTC
TRBV11-3	TRBD2	-	TRBJ2-7	CASSLVPTSGGLYEQYF	TGTGCCAGCAGCTTAGTCCCGACTAGCGGGGGCCTCTACGAGCAGTACTTC
TRBV9	-	-	TRBJ1-4	CASSVGGLNEKLFF	TGTGCCAGCAGCGTAGGTGGACTGAATGAAAAACTGTTTTTT
TRBV3-1/TRBV3-2	-	-	TRBJ1-4	CASSPVGTTNEKLFF	TGTGCCAGCAGCCCGGTGGGTACAACTAATGAAAAACTGTTTTTT
TRBV6-5	TRBD1	-	TRBJ1-1	CASTTGGARVTEAFF	TGTGCCAGCACTACAGGGGGCGCAAGGGTCACTGAAGCTTTCTTT
TRBV7-2	-	once	TRBJ2-3	CASSLGAVNTDTQYF	TGTGCCAGCAGCTTAGGGGCAGTAAACACAGATACGCAGTATTTT
TRBV5-1	-	once	TRBJ1-1	CASTRGGEGSPEAFF	TGCGCCAGCACGCGGGGGGGGGAAGGGTCTCCTGAAGCTTTCTTT
TRBV2	TRBD1	-	TRBJ2-7	CASSESRGPYEQYF	TGTGCCAGCAGTGAATCCAGGGGGCCCTACGAGCAGTACTTC
TRBV9	TRBD2	-	TRBJ2-1	CASSRTGTSGDEQFF	TGTGCCAGCAGCAGAACCGGGACTAGCGGGGATGAGCAGTTCTTC
TRBV5-4	-	hyperexpanded	TRBJ2-3	CASSLGQTISLMHTQYF	TGTGCCAGCAGCTTGGGCCAAACTATCTCATTGATGCATACGCAGTATTTT
TRBV24-1	-	-	TRBJ2-3	CATSDKTEPLDTQYF	TGTGCCACCAGTGATAAGACAGAACCCCTAGATACGCAGTATTTT
TRBV7-2	-	once	TRBJ2-5	CASSFNRRETQYF	TGTGCCAGCAGCTTTAATAGGCGGGAGACCCAGTACTTC
TRBV2	-	-	TRBJ2-4	CASSEEGPSGIQYF	TGTGCCAGCAGTGAAGAAGGCCCATCGGGCATTCAGTACTTC
TRBV6-6	TRBD1	-	TRBJ2-5	CAGSEGARETQYF	TGTGCCGGAAGTGAGGGGGCTAGGGAGACCCAGTACTTC
TRBV7-2	-	-	TRBJ2-7	CASSLDRVSYEQYF	TGTGCCAGCAGCTTAGACAGGGTTTCCTACGAGCAGTACTTC